A selection of T cell receptor beta chains follows, all from one sample in a study of identical twins. TCRdb re-called the 5' RACE reads through MiXCR, storing one row per CDR3 protein. The sample includes about 720,000 distinct CDR3 sequences, 18% of them seen just once. This sample also belongs to another study, concerning T cells expressing NK-cell markers.

The sequencing input was PBMCs. The receptor source for this set is a woman aged 18-35 years in good health. The CDR3 runs from the conserved cysteine through the conserved F or W. A D gene is named only where the DNA matches it firmly. Clone size is given for some rows only: seen once, a few or many times, or a class if the clone is expanded.

j_gene | v_gene | abundance | d_gene | CDR3aa | CDR3nt
TRBJ1-2 | TRBV27 | once | NA | CASSIRDGNYGYTF | TGTGCCAGCAGTATCCGGGACGGCAACTATGGCTACACCTTC
TRBJ1-2 | TRBV4-3 | few | NA | CASSLRRDRDYGYTF | TGCGCCAGCAGCCTTCGACGGGACCGGGACTATGGCTACACCTTC
TRBJ2-1 | TRBV5-1 | NA | NA | CASRAGQTYNEQFF | TGCGCCAGCAGGGCGGGACAGACTTACAATGAGCAGTTCTTC
TRBJ1-5 | TRBV12-3/TRBV12-4 | NA | NA | CASRLGTAQPQHF | TGTGCCAGCAGGCTTGGGACGGCCCAGCCCCAGCATTTT
TRBJ2-2 | TRBV7-2 | NA | NA | CASSFVVGLHTGELFF | TGTGCCAGCAGCTTTGTAGTTGGACTCCACACCGGGGAGCTGTTTTTT
TRBJ2-1 | TRBV9 | NA | TRBD2 | CASSESGGRDNEQFF | TGTGCCAGCAGCGAGAGCGGGGGCCGTGACAATGAGCAGTTCTTC
TRBJ1-1 | TRBV5-4 | NA | NA | CASSFNGGKNTEAFF | TGTGCCAGCAGCTTTAACGGAGGGAAGAACACTGAAGCTTTCTTT
TRBJ1-1 | TRBV7-2 | NA | TRBD1 | CASSSRRDRGRAFF | TGTGCCAGCAGCTCACGTCGGGACAGGGGGAGAGCTTTCTTT
TRBJ1-2 | TRBV6-5 | few | NA | CASSYAESERYYGYTF | TGTGCCAGCAGTTACGCGGAATCTGAACGGTACTATGGCTACACCTTC
TRBJ1-2 | TRBV12-3/TRBV12-4 | few | NA | CASSLTGGAGYTF | TGTGCCAGCAGTTTAACCGGAGGGGCTGGCTACACCTTC
TRBJ2-2 | TRBV20-1 | few | NA | CSASRTTESPGELFF | TGCAGTGCTAGCAGGACTACGGAATCCCCCGGGGAGCTGTTTTTT
TRBJ2-1 | TRBV10-3 | NA | TRBD2 | CAIGSTSGRSDEQFF | TGTGCCATCGGATCTACTAGCGGGAGATCTGATGAGCAGTTCTTC
TRBJ2-7 | TRBV6-5 | NA | TRBD2 | CASSTDGLAGSEQYF | TGTGCCAGCAGTACCGACGGACTAGCGGGGAGCGAGCAGTACTTC
TRBJ2-3 | TRBV4-3 | NA | NA | CASSQRDRTDTQYF | TGCGCCAGCAGCCAACGGGACCGCACAGATACGCAGTATTTT
TRBJ2-3 | TRBV3-1 | NA | TRBD2 | CASSPRTSGSDTQYF | TGTGCCAGCAGCCCTAGGACTAGCGGGAGCGATACGCAGTATTTT
TRBJ1-2 | TRBV7-9 | NA | TRBD1 | CASSLTGQEGYGYTF | TGTGCCAGCAGCTTAACGGGACAGGAGGGGTATGGCTACACCTTC